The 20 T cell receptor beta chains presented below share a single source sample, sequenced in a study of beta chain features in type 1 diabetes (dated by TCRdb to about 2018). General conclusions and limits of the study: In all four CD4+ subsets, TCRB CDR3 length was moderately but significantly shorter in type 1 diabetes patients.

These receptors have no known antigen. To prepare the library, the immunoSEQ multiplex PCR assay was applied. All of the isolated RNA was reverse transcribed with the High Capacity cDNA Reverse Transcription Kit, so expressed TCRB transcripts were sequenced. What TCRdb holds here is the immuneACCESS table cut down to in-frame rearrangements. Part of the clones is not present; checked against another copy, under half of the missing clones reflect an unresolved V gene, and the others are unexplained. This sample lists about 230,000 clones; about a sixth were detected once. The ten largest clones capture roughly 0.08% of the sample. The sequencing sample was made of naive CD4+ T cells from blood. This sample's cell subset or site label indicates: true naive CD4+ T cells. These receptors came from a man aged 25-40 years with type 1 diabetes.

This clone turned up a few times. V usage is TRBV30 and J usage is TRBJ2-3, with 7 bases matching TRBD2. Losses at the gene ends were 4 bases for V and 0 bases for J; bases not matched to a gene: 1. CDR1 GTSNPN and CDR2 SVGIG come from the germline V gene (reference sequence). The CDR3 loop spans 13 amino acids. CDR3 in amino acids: CAWTSGSTDTQYF. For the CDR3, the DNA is TGTGCCTGGACTAGCGGAAGCACAGATACGCAGTATTTT.

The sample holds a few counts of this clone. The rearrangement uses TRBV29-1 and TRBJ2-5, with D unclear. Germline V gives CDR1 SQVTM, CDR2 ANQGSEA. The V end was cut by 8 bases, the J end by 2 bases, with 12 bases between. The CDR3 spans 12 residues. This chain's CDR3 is CSTTDGQETQYF. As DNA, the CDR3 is TGCAGCACCACGGACGGTCAAGAGACCCAGTACTTC.

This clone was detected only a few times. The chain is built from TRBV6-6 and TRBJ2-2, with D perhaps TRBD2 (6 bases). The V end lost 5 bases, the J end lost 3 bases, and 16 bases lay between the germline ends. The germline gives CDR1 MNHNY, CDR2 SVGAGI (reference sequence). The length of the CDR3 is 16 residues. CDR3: CASSGWGGDDTGELFF. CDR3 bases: TGTGCCAGCAGTGGATGGGGAGGAGACGACACCGGGGAGCTGTTTTTT.

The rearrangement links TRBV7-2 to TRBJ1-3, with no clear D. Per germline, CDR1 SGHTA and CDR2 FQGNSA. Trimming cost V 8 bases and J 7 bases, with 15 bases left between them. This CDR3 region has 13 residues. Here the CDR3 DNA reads TGTGCCAGCGGGGAGGTAAACGGCAACACCATATATTTT. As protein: CASGEVNGNTIYF.

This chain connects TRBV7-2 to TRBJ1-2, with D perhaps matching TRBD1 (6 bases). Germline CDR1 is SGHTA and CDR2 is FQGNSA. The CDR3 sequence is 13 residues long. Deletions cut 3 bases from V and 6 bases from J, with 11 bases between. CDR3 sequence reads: CASSLTGSDGYTF. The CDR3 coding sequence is TGTGCCAGCAGCTTGACAGGATCGGATGGCTACACCTTC.

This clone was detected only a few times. CDR3 loop: CAIGDRGNTGELFF. The CDR3 DNA sequence: TGTGCCATCGGGGACAGGGGAAACACCGGGGAGCTGTTTTTT. The genes are TRBV10-3 and TRBJ2-2; the match to TRBD1 covers 10 bases. The CDR3 covers 14 residues. Germline values: CDR1 ENHRY, CDR2 SYGVKD. V lost 8 bases, J lost 2 bases, and 2 bases stayed unmatched.

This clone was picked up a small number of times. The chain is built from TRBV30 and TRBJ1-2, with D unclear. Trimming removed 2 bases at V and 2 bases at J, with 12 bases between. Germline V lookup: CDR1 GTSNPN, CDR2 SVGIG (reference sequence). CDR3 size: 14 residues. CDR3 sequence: CAWSRRTSNYGYTF. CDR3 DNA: TGTGCCTGGAGTCGGAGGACTTCAAACTATGGCTACACCTTC.

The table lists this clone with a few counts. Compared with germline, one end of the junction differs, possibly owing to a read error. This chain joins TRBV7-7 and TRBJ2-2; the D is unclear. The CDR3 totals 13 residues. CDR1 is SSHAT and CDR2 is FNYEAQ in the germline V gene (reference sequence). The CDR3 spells CASSLGTAGELFF. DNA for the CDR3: TGTGCTAGCAGCTTAGGCACGGCCGGAGAGCTGTTTTTT. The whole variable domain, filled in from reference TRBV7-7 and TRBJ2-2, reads GAGVSQSPRYKVTKRGQDVTLRCDPISSHATLYWYQQALGQGPEFLTYFNYEAQPDKSGLPSDRFSAERPEGSISTLTIQRTEQRDSAMYRCASSLGTAGELFFGEGSRLTVL.

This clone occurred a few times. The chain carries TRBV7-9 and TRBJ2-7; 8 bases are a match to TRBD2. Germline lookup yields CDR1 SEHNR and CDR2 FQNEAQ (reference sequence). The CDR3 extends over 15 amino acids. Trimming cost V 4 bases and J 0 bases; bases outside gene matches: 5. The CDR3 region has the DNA TGTGCCAGCAGCTCCCGGACTAGCATCTCCTACGAGCAGTACTTC. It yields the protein CASSSRTSISYEQYF.

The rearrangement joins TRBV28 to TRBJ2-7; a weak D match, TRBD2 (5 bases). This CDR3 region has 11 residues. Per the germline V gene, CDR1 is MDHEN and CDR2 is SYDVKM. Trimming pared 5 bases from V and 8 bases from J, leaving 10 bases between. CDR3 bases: TGTGCCAGCAGTGCCCGGGGTAAGCAGTACTTC. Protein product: CASSARGKQYF.

CDR3 amino acids: CASSMAGTYQETQYF. CDR3 nucleotides: TGTGCCAGTAGTATGGCCGGGACCTACCAAGAGACCCAGTACTTC. The chain combines TRBV19 with TRBJ2-5; D is perhaps TRBD1 or TRBD2 (5 bases each). V was shortened by 3 bases and J by 0 bases, with 11 bases between the two germline ends. The CDR3 runs 15 residues. Germline-derived CDR1 and CDR2 are LNHDA and SQIVND (reference sequence).

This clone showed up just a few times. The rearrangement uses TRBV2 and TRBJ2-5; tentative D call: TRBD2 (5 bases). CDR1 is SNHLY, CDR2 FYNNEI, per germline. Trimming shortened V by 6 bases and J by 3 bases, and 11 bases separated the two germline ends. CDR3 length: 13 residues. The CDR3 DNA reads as TGTGCCAGCAGGTTGGGTAGCGAAGAGACCCAGTACTTC. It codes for CASRLGSEETQYF.

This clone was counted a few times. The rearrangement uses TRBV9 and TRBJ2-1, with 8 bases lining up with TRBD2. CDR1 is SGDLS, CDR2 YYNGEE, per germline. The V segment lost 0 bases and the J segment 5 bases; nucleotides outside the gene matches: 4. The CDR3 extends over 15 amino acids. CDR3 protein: CASSVGLASHNEQFF. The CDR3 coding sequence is TGTGCCAGCAGCGTAGGACTAGCGAGCCACAATGAGCAGTTCTTC.

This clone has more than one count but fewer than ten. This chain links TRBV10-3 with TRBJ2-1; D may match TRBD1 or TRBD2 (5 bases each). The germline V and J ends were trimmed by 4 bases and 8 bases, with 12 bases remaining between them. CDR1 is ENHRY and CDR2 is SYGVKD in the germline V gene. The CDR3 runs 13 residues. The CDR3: CAISVEGMDEQFF. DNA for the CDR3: TGTGCCATCAGTGTCGAGGGGATGGATGAGCAGTTCTTC.

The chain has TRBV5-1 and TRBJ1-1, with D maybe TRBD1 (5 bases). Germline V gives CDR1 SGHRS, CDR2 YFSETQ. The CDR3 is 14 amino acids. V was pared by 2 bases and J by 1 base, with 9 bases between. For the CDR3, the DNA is TGCGCCAGCAGCTTTACAGGACCGAACACTGAAGCTTTCTTT. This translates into CASSFTGPNTEAFF.

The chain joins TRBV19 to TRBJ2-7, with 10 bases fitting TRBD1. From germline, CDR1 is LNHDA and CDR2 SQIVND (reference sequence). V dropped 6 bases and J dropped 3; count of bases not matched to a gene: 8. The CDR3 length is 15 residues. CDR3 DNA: TGTGCCAGTAGCACACTCGGGACAGGGGACTACGAGCAGTACTTC. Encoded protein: CASSTLGTGDYEQYF.

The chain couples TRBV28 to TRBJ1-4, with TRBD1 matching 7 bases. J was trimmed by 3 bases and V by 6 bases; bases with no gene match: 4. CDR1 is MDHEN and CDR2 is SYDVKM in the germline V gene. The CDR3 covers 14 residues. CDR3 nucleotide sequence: TGTGCCAGCAGCACGGGACAGCCTAATGAAAAACTGTTTTTT. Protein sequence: CASSTGQPNEKLFF.

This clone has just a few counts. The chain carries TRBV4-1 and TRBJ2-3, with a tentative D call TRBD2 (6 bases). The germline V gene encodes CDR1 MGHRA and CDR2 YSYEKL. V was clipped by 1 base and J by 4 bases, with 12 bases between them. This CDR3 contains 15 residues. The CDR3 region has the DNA TGCGCCAGCAGCCAAGTGACTAGAGACGCAGATACGCAGTATTTT. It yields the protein CASSQVTRDADTQYF.

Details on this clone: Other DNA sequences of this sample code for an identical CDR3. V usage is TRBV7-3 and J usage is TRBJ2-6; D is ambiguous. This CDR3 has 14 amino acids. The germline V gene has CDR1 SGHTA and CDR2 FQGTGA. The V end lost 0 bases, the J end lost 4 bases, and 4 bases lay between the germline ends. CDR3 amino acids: CASSLTSGANVLTF. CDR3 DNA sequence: TGTGCCAGCAGCTTAACGAGCGGGGCCAACGTCCTGACTTTC.

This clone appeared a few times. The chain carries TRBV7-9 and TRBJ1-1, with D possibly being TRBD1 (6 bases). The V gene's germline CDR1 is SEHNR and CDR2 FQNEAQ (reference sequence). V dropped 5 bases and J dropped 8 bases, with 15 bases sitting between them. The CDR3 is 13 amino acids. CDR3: CASSPGTRAEAFF. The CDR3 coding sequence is TGTGCCAGCAGCCCGGGGACACGGGCCGAAGCTTTCTTT.